The source of this T cell receptor beta chain is a study of shared T cell receptors in the human thymus. Germline V gene lookup returns CDR1 MGHDK and CDR2 SYGVNS. The CDR3 is 12 residues long. Profiled with immunoSEQ multiplex PCR; TCRdb holds only in-frame clones, not every one. The repertoire includes 700,000 or so clones, approximately 83% of them detected once, and more than 0.008% sits in the top ten. In the case of this clone: Germline and junction disagree at one end, which may indicate a read error.

The sample was also reused in another study, on human thymus T cells. Per that paper: Among thymic and blood repertoires, usage of V and J genes appeared biased. Related reports documented highly overlapping thymic repertoires among unrelated individuals.

Sequences were obtained from thymocytes. The sequence was collected from a girl younger than two with a congenital heart defect. The rearrangement uses TRBV25-1 and TRBJ1-2, with a tentative D call TRBD1 (5 bases). CDR3 coding DNA: TGTGCCAGCAGGGGACTTAACAATGGCTACACCTTC. This encodes CASRGLNNGYTF.